Shown below are 14 T cell receptor beta chains from a single sample sequenced in a study of PD-1 blockade in classical Hodgkin lymphoma. The time point was: cycle 4 day 1 (C4D1), after about 6 weeks of nivolumab. All trial patients relapsed after autologous stem cell transplantation. Isolation of CD4+ T cells from thawed PBMCs was performed by magnetic negative selection. Sequencing used immunoSEQ multiplex PCR; TCRdb keeps in-frame clones, though not all of them. Of 9,500 to 13,000 clones listed, 70% to 75% are singletons. Sequences were derived from CD4+ T cells from blood, sampled before the fourth cycle of nivolumab. These TCRs come from a human donor with classical Hodgkin lymphoma.

Here the CDR3 DNA reads TGTGCCAGTAACCCGGACCACTCAACGCGCGAGCAGTACTTC. This gives the protein CASNPDHSTREQYF. The V and J genes are TRBV19 and TRBJ2-7; D gene ambiguous. The CDR3 extends over 14 amino acids. The V and J ends lost 7 bases and 6 bases respectively, with 19 bases between them. Germline V gene sequence: CDR1 LNHDA, CDR2 SQIVND (reference sequence).

The chain uses TRBV5-6 and TRBJ1-5; D remains ambiguous. V lost 1 base, J lost 7 bases, and 24 bases lay in between. In germline, CDR1 is SGHDT, CDR2 YYEEEE. This CDR3 is built from 18 residues. CDR3 DNA sequence: TGTGCCAGCAGCTTGAGGACGGGAACACGCCAGTTATCCCAGCCCCAGCATTTT. This translates into CASSLRTGTRQLSQPQHF.

This chain joins TRBV28 and TRBJ1-5, with TRBD1 identical over 8 bases. V dropped 6 bases and J dropped 2; count of bases not matched to a gene: 3. Germline CDR1 is MDHEN and CDR2 is SYDVKM. This CDR3 has 14 amino acids. The CDR3 DNA sequence: TGTGCCAGCAGCCCGGACAGGGGCAATCAGCCCCAGCATTTT. Translation gives CASSPDRGNQPQHF.

This clone has more than one count but fewer than ten. The J gene is TRBJ2-5, the V gene TRBV7-9; 8 nucleotides match TRBD2. CDR3 length equals 11 residues. The V segment lost 5 bases and the J segment 9 bases; nucleotides outside the gene matches: 2. Germline V gene lookup returns CDR1 SEHNR and CDR2 FQNEAQ (reference sequence). Written as DNA, the CDR3 is TGTGCCAGCAGCACCGGGGGGGCCCAGTACTTC. It encodes CASSTGGAQYF.

The V call is TRBV2, the J call TRBJ2-7; 9 nucleotides line up with TRBD2. There are 15 residues in the CDR3. The junction had 6 bases not matched to a gene; V was cut back by 3 bases and J by 3 bases. CDR1 and CDR2 from the germline V gene are SNHLY and FYNNEI. DNA of the CDR3: TGTGCCAGCAGTGATGGAGGCGGGAGGGGCTACGAGCAGTACTTC. Translating gives CASSDGGGRGYEQYF.

The chain combines TRBV4-1 with TRBJ2-7, with 7 bases matching TRBD1. J gave up 0 bases and V 6 bases, and 8 bases lay outside the gene matches. CDR3 length: 15 amino acids. In germline, CDR1 is MGHRA, CDR2 YSYEKL. The CDR3 DNA follows: TGCGCCAGCAGTGAGAGGTCAGGGGGCTCCTACGAGCAGTACTTC. It encodes CASSERSGGSYEQYF.

The J gene is TRBJ2-5, the V gene TRBV7-2; weak D call: TRBD1 (6 bases). From germline, CDR1 is SGHTA and CDR2 FQGNSA. The CDR3 covers 16 residues. Between the trimmed V and J ends, which lost 0 bases and 2 bases, there was a span of 13 bases. CDR3 protein: CASSLAAGQRQETQYF. In DNA form, the CDR3 reads TGTGCCAGCAGCTTAGCCGCCGGACAGCGTCAAGAGACCCAGTACTTC.

V is TRBV18 and J is TRBJ2-3; D gene ambiguous. The CDR3 sequence is 14 residues long. V shed 1 base and J shed 0 bases, with 5 bases lying between them. Germline lookup yields CDR1 KGHSH and CDR2 LQKENI. The CDR3 DNA reads TGTGCCAGCTCACCACGCGACAGCACAGATACGCAGTATTTT. Protein sequence: CASSPRDSTDTQYF.

V gene TRBV4-1 combines with J gene TRBJ2-7, with 12 bases identical to TRBD2. The CDR3 spans 15 residues. Trimming removed 1 base from V and 6 bases from J; junction bases left unmatched: 4. Germline lookup yields CDR1 MGHRA and CDR2 YSYEKL. CDR3 sequence (DNA): TGCGCCAGCAGCCAAGGACTAGCGGGAGTGGCCGAGCAGTACTTC. Its protein is CASSQGLAGVAEQYF.

V is TRBV30 and J is TRBJ1-5; tentative D call: TRBD1 (6 bases). Looked up from germline, CDR1 is GTSNPN and CDR2 is SVGIG (reference sequence). The V and J ends lost 3 bases and 6 bases respectively, with 15 bases between them. This CDR3 region has 14 residues. Here the CDR3 reads CAWSDIQGSQPQHF. The CDR3 DNA follows: TGTGCCTGGAGCGACATACAGGGATCTCAGCCCCAGCATTTT.

This chain uses TRBV9 with TRBJ1-3; D possibly corresponds to TRBD1 (5 bases). V shed 0 bases and J shed 4 bases, with 14 bases lying between them. The CDR3 is 16 amino acids. Germline V gene data show CDR1 as SGDLS and CDR2 as YYNGEE. The CDR3 coding sequence is TGTGCCAGCAGCGTAGCTACTCGGGCAGGGGGAAACACCATATATTTT. It translates to CASSVATRAGGNTIYF.

The V call is TRBV27, the J call TRBJ2-7; 16 bases align to TRBD2. CDR3 length: 16 residues. Germline loops: CDR1 MNHEY, CDR2 SMNVEV (reference sequence). J gave up 2 bases and V 5 bases, and 3 bases lay outside the gene matches. The CDR3 protein is CASSAGLAGGAYEQYF. The CDR3 nucleotides are TGTGCCAGCAGTGCGGGACTAGCGGGGGGGGCCTACGAGCAGTACTTC.

The rearrangement joins TRBV29-1 to TRBJ2-2; unclear D gene. CDR3 length equals 13 residues. CDR1 is SQVTM and CDR2 is ANQGSEA in the germline V gene. The V gene lost 5 bases and the J gene lost 0 bases, with 7 bases spanning the gap. The CDR3 bases are TGCAGCGTTAAGATCTCGAACACCGGGGAGCTGTTTTTT. It specifies CSVKISNTGELFF.

The table lists this clone with a few counts. The V and J genes are TRBV5-1 and TRBJ1-1, with no clear D. The CDR3 extends over 13 amino acids. With 7 bases removed from V and 4 bases from J, the gap between germline ends came to 14 bases. Germline CDR1 is SGHRS and CDR2 is YFSETQ. In DNA, the CDR3 is TGCGCCAGCGGCCAAGACCAATTCACTGAAGCTTTCTTT. Protein sequence: CASGQDQFTEAFF.